This passage covers 7 T cell receptor beta chains from one sample sequenced in a study of cytomegalovirus exposure and HLA in healthy donors. Amplification used 60 Vbeta primers and 13 Jbeta primers. Data came from immunoSEQ multiplex PCR; TCRdb stores just in-frame clones and leaves some out. The profile shows approximately 140,000 clones, approximately 85% of them singletons. Sequenced material: PBMCs. These receptors originate from a man in his fifties in good health and CMV-seropositive.

V is TRBV14 and J is TRBJ2-7; D remains unclear. V was clipped by 2 bases and J by 9 bases, with 11 bases between them. Germline CDR1 SGHDN, CDR2 FVKESK. This CDR3 region has 12 residues. In nucleotides, the CDR3 is TGTGCCAGCAGCCAATTTGGCGGCTCGCAGTACTTC. Its translation is CASSQFGGSQYF. Based on the CDR3 plus reference TRBV14 and TRBJ2-7, the full variable domain is EAGVTQFPSHSVIEKGQTVTLRCDPISGHDNLYWYRRVMGKEIKFLLHFVKESKQDESGMPNNRFLAERTGGTYSTLKVQPAELEDSGVYFCASSQFGGSQYFGPGTRLTVT.

The chain joins TRBV2 to TRBJ2-5; 7 bases agree with TRBD1. V trimming: 7 bases; J trimming: 5 bases; junction bases outside the gene matches: 13. Germline CDR1 and CDR2: SNHLY and FYNNEI. CDR3 length: 15 residues. CDR3 coding DNA: TGTGCCAGCACCTCTGAGGCAGGGGGTGGGGAGACCCAGTACTTC. It specifies CASTSEAGGGETQYF.

This rearrangement joins TRBV6-1 to TRBJ2-3, with TRBD2 matching 16 bases. CDR3 length equals 15 residues. Germline trimming cut 6 bases from V and 4 bases from J; bases unmatched to any gene: 1. Germline V gene sequence: CDR1 MNHNS, CDR2 SASEGT. The CDR3 DNA reads TGTGCCAGCAGGGGACTAGCGGGAGGGGCAGATACGCAGTATTTT. Protein: CASRGLAGGADTQYF.

This clone was counted between two and nine times. The V call is TRBV28, the J call TRBJ2-7; 10 nucleotides align to TRBD1. The CDR3 loop spans 14 amino acids. In germline, CDR1 is MDHEN, CDR2 SYDVKM. V was pared by 5 bases and J by 8 bases, with 9 bases of the junction left unmatched. The chain's CDR3 is CASSPPDRGPKQYF. CDR3 nucleotides: TGTGCCAGCAGTCCCCCTGACAGGGGGCCTAAGCAGTACTTC. The whole variable domain, remainder taken from reference TRBV28 and TRBJ2-7, is DVKVTQSSRYLVKRTGEKVFLECVQDMDHENMFWYRQDPGLGLRLIYFSYDVKMKEKGDIPEGYSVSREKKERFSLILESASTNQTSMYLCASSPPDRGPKQYFGPGTRLTVT.

The rearrangement uses TRBV9 and TRBJ2-7; D might be TRBD1 (5 bases). CDR1 SGDLS and CDR2 YYNGEE come from the germline V gene. There are 14 residues in the CDR3. The V and J ends lost 0 bases and 2 bases respectively, with 9 bases between them. This chain's CDR3 is CASSVATGAYEQYF. The CDR3 DNA follows: TGTGCCAGCAGCGTAGCTACAGGCGCCTACGAGCAGTACTTC.

The chain links TRBV5-1 to TRBJ2-3; the D gene is possibly TRBD1 (5 bases). Trimming took off 3 bases at V and 0 bases at J, with 11 bases between the two ends. The CDR3 totals 15 residues. CDR1 is SGHRS and CDR2 is YFSETQ in the germline V gene. This CDR3 is CASSSDRISTDTQYF. CDR3 coding DNA: TGCGCCAGCAGCTCTGACAGAATTAGCACAGATACGCAGTATTTT. The variable domain in full, completed from reference TRBV5-1 and TRBJ2-3, reads KAGVTQTPRYLIKTRGQQVTLSCSPISGHRSVSWYQQTPGQGLQFLFEYFSETQRNKGNFPGRFSGRQFSNSRSEMNVSTLELGDSALYLCASSSDRISTDTQYFGPGTRLTVL.

The chain combines TRBV4-1 with TRBJ2-5; D gene ambiguous. The germline gives CDR1 MGHRA, CDR2 YSYEKL. V was trimmed by 0 bases and J by 4 bases, leaving 6 bases between them. This CDR3 has 13 amino acids. CDR3 sequence (DNA): TGCGCCAGCAGCCAAGATGAGAGAGAGACCCAGTACTTC. Translation gives CASSQDERETQYF.